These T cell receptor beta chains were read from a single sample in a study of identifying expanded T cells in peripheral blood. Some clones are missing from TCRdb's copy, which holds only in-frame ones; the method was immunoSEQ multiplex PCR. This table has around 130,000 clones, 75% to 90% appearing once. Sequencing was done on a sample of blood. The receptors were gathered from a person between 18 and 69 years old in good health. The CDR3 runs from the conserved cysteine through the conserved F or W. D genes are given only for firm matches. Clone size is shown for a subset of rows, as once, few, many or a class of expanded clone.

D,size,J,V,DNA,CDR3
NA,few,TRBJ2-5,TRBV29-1,TGCAGCGTTGAATCCCCGACGGGTGGGCAAGAGACCCAGTACTTC,CSVESPTGGQETQYF
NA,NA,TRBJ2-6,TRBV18,TGTGCCAGCTCACCATTAAGGGCCGGGGCCAACGTCCTGACTTTC,CASSPLRAGANVLTF
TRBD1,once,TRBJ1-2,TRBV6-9,TGTGCCAGCAGTTACTCCCCGGACAGGACTTATGGCTACACCTTC,CASSYSPDRTYGYTF
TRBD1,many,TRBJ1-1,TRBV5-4,TGTGCCAGCAGCTGGACAGGGGGCCAAACTGAAGCTTTCTTT,CASSWTGGQTEAFF
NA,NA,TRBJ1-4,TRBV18,TGTGCCAGCTCACCTTCGGTAGGCCCCGGTTCAACTAATGAAAAACTGTTTTTT,CASSPSVGPGSTNEKLFF
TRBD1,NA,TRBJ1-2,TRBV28,TGTGCCAGCAGCGAAAGGACAGGGGGCGGCGGCTACACCTTC,CASSERTGGGGYTF
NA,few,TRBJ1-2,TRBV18,TGTGCCAGCTCAGGGCTGGCTGGGGACTATGGCTACACCTTC,CASSGLAGDYGYTF
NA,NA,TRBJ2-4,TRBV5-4,TGTGCCAGCAGCTCCGAAGGTGGCAGGGGGGACATTCAGTACTTC,CASSSEGGRGDIQYF
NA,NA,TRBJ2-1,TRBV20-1,TGCAGTGCCCAGGACAGCAATGAGCAGTTCTTC,CSAQDSNEQFF
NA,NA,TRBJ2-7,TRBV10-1,TGCGCCAGCAGTGTAGCGGTCACTGGCGTCGCCCACGAGCAGTACTTC,CASSVAVTGVAHEQYF
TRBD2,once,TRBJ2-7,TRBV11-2,TGTGCCAGCAGCTCGCATACCGGGACTAGCGGGATTGTCGAGCAGTACTTC,CASSSHTGTSGIVEQYF
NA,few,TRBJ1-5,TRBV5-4,TGTGCCAGCAGCTTGGGCCCCAATCAGCCCCAGCATTTT,CASSLGPNQPQHF
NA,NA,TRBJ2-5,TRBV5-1,TGCGCCAGCAGCCACTACGGGCCCCAAGAGACCCAGTACTTC,CASSHYGPQETQYF
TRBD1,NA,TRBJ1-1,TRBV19,TGTGCCAGTAGTACGGGACAGGGGGTAGCTTTCTTT,CASSTGQGVAFF
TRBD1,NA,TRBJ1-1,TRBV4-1,TGCGCCAGCAGCTTCGGGACAGTGAACACTGAAGCTTTCTTT,CASSFGTVNTEAFF
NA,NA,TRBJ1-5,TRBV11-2,TGTGCCAGCAGCTCAGTTGGGGGTCAGCCCCAGCATTTT,CASSSVGGQPQHF
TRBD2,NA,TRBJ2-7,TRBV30,TGTGCCTGGAGCGCAATCTTAGCGGGGGGCTCCTACGAGCAGTACTTC,CAWSAILAGGSYEQYF
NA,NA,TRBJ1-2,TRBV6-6,TGTGCCAGCAGTTATATTGACTATGGCTACACCTTC,CASSYIDYGYTF
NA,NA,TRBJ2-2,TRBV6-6,TGTGCCAGCAGGTCCCGACAGGAGAACACCGGGGAGCTGTTTTTT,CASRSRQENTGELFF
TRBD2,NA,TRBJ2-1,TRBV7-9,TGTGCCAGCAGCCGACCGGGACTAGCGGGAGGCTACAATGAGCAGTTCTTC,CASSRPGLAGGYNEQFF
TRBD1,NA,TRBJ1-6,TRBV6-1,TGTGCCAGCAGTGAAGGGGCCCCCTGGACAGGCCTCAATTCACCCCTCCACTTT,CASSEGAPWTGLNSPLHF
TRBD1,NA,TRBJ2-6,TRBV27,TGTGCCAGCAGGGGACAGGGGATTGGGGCCAACGTCCTGACTTTC,CASRGQGIGANVLTF
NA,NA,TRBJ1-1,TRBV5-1,TGCGCCAGCGCCGCGGTGGCAGGGGAGGGGAACACTGAAGCTTTCTTT,CASAAVAGEGNTEAFF
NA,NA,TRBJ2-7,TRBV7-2,TGTGCCAGCAGCTTGACCCAAGGCTACGAGCAGTACTTC,CASSLTQGYEQYF
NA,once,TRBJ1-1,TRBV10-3,TGTGCCATCAGTGAAGAGGGAGGTCGCACTGAAGCTTTCTTT,CAISEEGGRTEAFF
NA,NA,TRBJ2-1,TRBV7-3,TGTGCCAGCAGCCCTGTCGACAGGCACGAGCAGTTCTTC,CASSPVDRHEQFF
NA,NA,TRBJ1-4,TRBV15,TGTGCCACCAGCAGACAGGGCGTTAATGAAAAACTGTTTTTT,CATSRQGVNEKLFF
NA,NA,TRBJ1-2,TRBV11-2,TGTGCCAGCAGCCCCTACAGTTATGGCTACACCTTC,CASSPYSYGYTF
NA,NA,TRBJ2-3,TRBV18,TGTGCCAGCAATGAAGGTCAGCTCACAGATACGCAGTATTTT,CASNEGQLTDTQYF
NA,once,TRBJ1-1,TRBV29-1,TGCAGCGTAGACAAGTCCGGACGGGGAGGAATGAACACTGAAGCTTTCTTT,CSVDKSGRGGMNTEAFF
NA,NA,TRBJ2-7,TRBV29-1,TGCAGCGTTGAGCCAGGGAAGAGTGGCGAGCAGTACTTC,CSVEPGKSGEQYF